The next 8 T cell receptor beta chains were all read from a single sample in a study of T-cell reconstitution after alpha-beta-depleted transplantation in children. Unique molecular identifiers were used to barcode this TCRbeta library. TCRdb itself ran the PCR reads through MiXCR, one entry per CDR3 protein. Of 250,000 to 300,000 distinct CDR3 sequences in the sample, 10% are singletons; the top ten hold approximately 7.6%. The sample in question was PBMCs, obtained before TCRalphabeta/CD19-depleted stem cell transplant. Source of these receptors: a boy under two years old with acute myeloid leukemia, due to receive a stem cell transplant.

This clonotype was seen many times. The chain couples TRBV3-1 to TRBJ2-2, with 10 nucleotides matching TRBD2. The CDR3 is made up of 18 amino acids. With V trimmed by 7 bases and J by 5 bases, 16 bases remained unmatched. Germline assignment: CDR1 LGHDT and CDR2 YNNKEL (reference sequence). CDR3 loop: CASTRWGAGGPGTGELFF. CDR3 in DNA: TGTGCCAGCACCCGTTGGGGAGCGGGAGGGCCAGGGACCGGGGAGCTGTTTTTT.

At least ten counts were recorded for this clonotype. The chain recombines TRBV6-2 or TRBV6-3 with TRBJ2-5; D may be TRBD2 (5 bases). The length of the CDR3 is 14 residues. Germline V CDR1 and CDR2: MNHEY, SVGEGT. With 1 base removed from V and 4 bases from J, the gap between germline ends came to 10 bases. This CDR3 reads CASSYYVLGETQYF. Here the CDR3 DNA reads TGTGCCAGCAGTTACTACGTACTAGGAGAGACCCAGTACTTC.

In this sample, this clonotype turned up many times. The gene calls are TRBV7-2 and TRBJ2-7; 10 bases fit TRBD2. CDR3 length: 16 amino acids. J was trimmed by 0 bases and V by 2 bases; bases with no gene match: 4. Germline V CDR1 and CDR2: SGHTA, FQGNSA. The CDR3 DNA is TGTGCCAGCAGCTTATGGCGGACTAGCGGCTCCTACGAGCAGTACTTC. It specifies CASSLWRTSGSYEQYF.

This clonotype was observed many times. The J gene is TRBJ1-4, the V gene TRBV5-6; D gene uncertain. Trimming shortened V by 4 bases and J by 3 bases, and 10 bases separated the two germline ends. This CDR3 comprises 14 residues. Germline V CDR1 and CDR2: SGHDT, YYEEEE. The CDR3 DNA reads as TGTGCCAGCAGCATTGGTCTGCCTAATGAAAAACTGTTTTTT. It translates to CASSIGLPNEKLFF.

In its sample, this clonotype was seen many times. J is TRBJ2-3 and V is TRBV4-1; TRBD2 agrees at 14 bases. Trimming removed 4 bases from V and 0 bases from J; junction bases left unmatched: 6. The CDR3 loop spans 18 amino acids. Germline-derived CDR1 and CDR2 are MGHRA and YSYEKL. The CDR3 region is CASSLGLAGGPSTDTQYF. The CDR3 DNA sequence: TGCGCCAGCAGCCTAGGACTAGCGGGAGGACCTAGCACAGATACGCAGTATTTT.

This clonotype was counted many times. The V gene is TRBV6-5, the J gene TRBJ2-1, with 13 bases fitting TRBD2. V was clipped by 6 bases and J by 0 bases; unmatched bases: 5. The CDR3 sequence is 17 residues long. Germline CDR1 is MNHEY and CDR2 is SVGAGI. The CDR3 DNA reads as TGTGCCAGCAGAGGACTAGCGGGGGCCAACTCCTACAATGAGCAGTTCTTC. Translation gives CASRGLAGANSYNEQFF.

In this sample, this clonotype turned up many times. V and J are TRBV28 and TRBJ1-6, with D possibly being TRBD1 (6 bases). The V end lost 2 bases, the J end lost 4 bases, and 6 bases lay between the germline ends. The CDR3 runs to 14 residues. Germline CDR1 MDHEN, CDR2 SYDVKM. The CDR3 DNA reads TGTGCCAGCAGTTTACAGGGGTATAATTCACCCCTCCACTTT. Protein product: CASSLQGYNSPLHF.

The chain uses TRBV10-3 and TRBJ1-5, with 7 bases that match TRBD1. Germline-derived CDR1 and CDR2 are ENHRY and SYGVKD. The CDR3 has 17 amino acids. J lost 0 bases, V lost 3 bases, and 8 bases had no gene match. The CDR3 DNA follows: TGTGCCATCAGTGACCCGGGGGGACAGTCTAGCAATCAGCCCCAGCATTTT. This gives the protein CAISDPGGQSSNQPQHF.